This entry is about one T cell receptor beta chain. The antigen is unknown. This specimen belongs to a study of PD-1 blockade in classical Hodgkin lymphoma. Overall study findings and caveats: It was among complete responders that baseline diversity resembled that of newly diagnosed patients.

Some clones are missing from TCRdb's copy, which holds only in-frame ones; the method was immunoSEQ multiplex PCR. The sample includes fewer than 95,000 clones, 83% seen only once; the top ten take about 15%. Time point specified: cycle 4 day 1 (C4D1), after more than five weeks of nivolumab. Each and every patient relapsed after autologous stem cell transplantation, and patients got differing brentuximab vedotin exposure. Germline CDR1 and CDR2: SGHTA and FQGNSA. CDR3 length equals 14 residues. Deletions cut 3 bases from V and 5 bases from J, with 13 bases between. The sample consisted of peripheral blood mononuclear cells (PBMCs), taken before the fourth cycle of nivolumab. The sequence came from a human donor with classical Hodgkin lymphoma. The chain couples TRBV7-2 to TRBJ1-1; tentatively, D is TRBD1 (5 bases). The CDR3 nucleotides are TGTGCCAGCAGCTTTATGGGGGTGGGGACTGAAGCTTTCTTT. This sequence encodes CASSFMGVGTEAFF.